Shown below are 30 T cell receptor beta chains from a single sample sequenced in a study of a mutant IDH1 vaccine in newly diagnosed glioma. Described time point: week 11, during vaccination. In the vaccine, a single dose held 300 ug of the mutant IDH1 20-mer peptide, along with topical imiquimod. TCRdb's copy holds only in-frame clones and misses some; the assay was immunoSEQ multiplex PCR. This repertoire shows over 55,000 clones, roughly four fifths found once; its top ten account for around 3.5%. For these TCRs, the target antigens are not known. The starting material was PBMCs, obtained from a glioma patient whose treatment included an IDH1 peptide vaccine. These TCRs come from a man aged 25-40 years with glioma.

V and J are TRBV11-3 and TRBJ2-3, with D hard to call. V gave up 1 base and J gave up 0 bases, with 5 bases separating them. CDR3 length: 14 amino acids. The germline CDR1 and CDR2 sequences are SGHNT and YENEEA. CDR3 amino acids: CASSLVGSTDTQYF. In nucleotides, the CDR3 is TGTGCCAGCAGCTTAGTCGGTAGCACAGATACGCAGTATTTT.

V and J are TRBV20-1 and TRBJ1-1; D may be TRBD1 (5 bases). The CDR3 length is 11 residues. Germline V gene data show CDR1 as DFQATT and CDR2 as SNEGSKA (reference sequence). V lost 5 bases, J lost 4 bases, and 8 bases lay in between. The CDR3 bases are TGCAGTGCTGGGGCCGGCACTGAAGCTTTCTTT. It codes for CSAGAGTEAFF.

This clone was picked up a small number of times. The chain carries TRBV6-1 and TRBJ1-1; D ambiguous. The CDR3 is 8 residues long. Per the germline V gene, CDR1 is MNHNS and CDR2 is SASEGT. With 8 bases removed from V and 7 bases from J, the gap between germline ends came to 2 bases. The CDR3 is CASLEAFF. DNA of the CDR3: TGTGCCAGCCTTGAAGCTTTCTTT.

This clone was recorded a few times. V usage is TRBV5-1 and J usage is TRBJ1-5; the D gene is possibly TRBD1 (5 bases). Germline lookup yields CDR1 SGHRS and CDR2 YFSETQ. Trimming shortened V by 0 bases and J by 7 bases, and 23 bases separated the two germline ends. The CDR3 covers 18 residues. In DNA form, the CDR3 reads TGCGCCAGCAGCTTGGCTGGGGAGGTAGGGTACGGGGGGCAGCCCCAGCATTTT. Its protein is CASSLAGEVGYGGQPQHF.

This clone turned up a few times. The gene calls are TRBV6-1 and TRBJ1-1; D is ambiguous. The germline V gene encodes CDR1 MNHNS and CDR2 SASEGT. The ends were cut back, 7 bases at V and 0 bases at J, with 12 bases in the middle. The CDR3 length is 14 residues. This chain's CDR3 is CASKARRMNTEAFF. The CDR3 bases are TGTGCCAGCAAGGCCAGGAGAATGAACACTGAAGCTTTCTTT.

The rearrangement joins TRBV4-1 to TRBJ2-3; TRBD1 might be the D (5 bases). This CDR3 has 16 residues. Germline assignment: CDR1 MGHRA and CDR2 YSYEKL. V gave up 1 base and J gave up 2 bases, with 13 bases separating them. This CDR3 is CASSQVQGILTDTQYF. Written as DNA, the CDR3 is TGCGCCAGCAGCCAAGTGCAGGGTATCCTCACAGATACGCAGTATTTT.

CDR3 protein: CASSLDRTNEKLFF. In DNA form, the CDR3 reads TGTGCCAGCAGCCTCGACAGGACGAATGAAAAACTGTTTTTT. V is TRBV7-2 and J is TRBJ1-4, with D possibly being TRBD1 (6 bases). CDR1 and CDR2 from the germline V gene are SGHTA and FQGNSA. The CDR3 consists of 14 residues. V was trimmed by 5 bases and J by 5 bases, leaving 12 bases between them.

The gene calls are TRBV5-4 and TRBJ2-7, with 10 bases that match TRBD2. Germline V gene lookup returns CDR1 SGHNT and CDR2 YYREEE (reference sequence). Trimming cost V 2 bases and J 2 bases; bases outside gene matches: 4. CDR3 length equals 15 residues. The DNA of the CDR3 is TGTGCCAGCAGCTTTGGACTAGCGGCCACCTACGAGCAGTACTTC. Translation gives CASSFGLAATYEQYF. The entire variable domain, with the rest obtained from reference TRBV5-4 and TRBJ2-7, is as follows: ETGVTQSPTHLIKTRGQQVTLRCSSQSGHNTVSWYQQALGQGPQFIFQYYREEENGRGNFPPRFSGLQFPNYSSELNVNALELDDSALYLCASSFGLAATYEQYFGPGTRLTVT.

This clone was found a few times. This chain uses TRBV5-1 with TRBJ1-4, with D perhaps TRBD1 (6 bases). V was pared by 0 bases and J by 8 bases, with 14 bases between. The CDR3 length is 15 residues. CDR1 and CDR2 (germline): SGHRS, YFSETQ. The CDR3 protein is CASSLALLRGEKLFF. CDR3 in DNA: TGCGCCAGCAGCTTGGCCCTACTCAGGGGCGAAAAACTGTTTTTT.

In DNA form, the CDR3 reads TGTGCCAGCAGCCACGCTATAGGTGAGCAGTTCTTC. Translated, it gives CASSHAIGEQFF. The J gene is TRBJ2-1, the V gene TRBV4-2; D gene unclear. This CDR3 is 12 amino acids long. V shed 3 bases and J shed 9 bases, with 9 bases lying between them. Germline V gene data show CDR1 as LGHNA and CDR2 as YNFKEQ.

The V gene is TRBV19, the J gene TRBJ1-5, with 10 bases aligning to TRBD1. Germline lookup yields CDR1 LNHDA and CDR2 SQIVND (reference sequence). V trimming: 8 bases; J trimming: 4 bases; junction bases outside the gene matches: 2. The CDR3 length is 13 residues. The CDR3 loop reads CASGQGENQPQHF. The CDR3 region has the DNA TGTGCCAGTGGACAGGGGGAGAATCAGCCCCAGCATTTT.

The chain links TRBV4-1 to TRBJ1-3, with D unclear. There are 16 residues in the CDR3. V dropped 4 bases and J dropped 0 bases, with 13 bases sitting between them. The germline CDR1 and CDR2 sequences are MGHRA and YSYEKL. In DNA form, the CDR3 reads TGCGCCAGCAGCCGCACCAGAGTTAGCTCTGGAAACACCATATATTTT. This encodes CASSRTRVSSGNTIYF.

The V call is TRBV6-6, the J call TRBJ2-3, with D tentatively TRBD1 or TRBD2 (6 bases each). The CDR3 loop spans 15 amino acids. Germline values: CDR1 MNHNY, CDR2 SVGAGI (reference sequence). Trimming stripped 2 bases from V and 6 bases from J, with 15 bases between. In DNA form, the CDR3 reads TGTGCCAGCAGTTACGGCCGGGAGAGGGGGGATACGCAGTATTTT. Translated, it gives CASSYGRERGDTQYF.

The V call is TRBV2, the J call TRBJ2-7; D is ambiguous. The CDR3 extends over 15 amino acids. Germline CDR1 is SNHLY and CDR2 is FYNNEI. Trimming stripped 4 bases from V and 0 bases from J, with 13 bases between. For the CDR3, the DNA is TGTGCCAGCAGTGCGGAACAGCTTATCTCCTACGAGCAGTACTTC. Amino acids: CASSAEQLISYEQYF.

The rearrangement joins TRBV28 to TRBJ2-7, with TRBD2 matching over 8 bases. This CDR3 comprises 17 residues. CDR1 and CDR2 from the germline V gene are MDHEN and SYDVKM. J lost 2 bases, V lost 6 bases, and 15 bases had no gene match. This CDR3 reads CASRPPLAGGLPYEQYF. In DNA form, the CDR3 reads TGTGCCAGCAGGCCACCCCTGGCGGGAGGTCTTCCCTACGAGCAGTACTTC.

CDR3 protein: CATSREARDWGYTF. CDR3 coding DNA: TGTGCCACCAGCAGAGAGGCAAGGGATTGGGGCTACACCTTC. V usage is TRBV15 and J usage is TRBJ1-2; D not certain. The CDR3 has 14 amino acids. Germline lookup yields CDR1 LNHNV and CDR2 YYDKDF (reference sequence). The V end was cut by 0 bases, the J end by 8 bases, with 13 bases between.

The gene calls are TRBV28 and TRBJ1-2; D remains ambiguous. The germline CDR1 and CDR2 sequences are MDHEN and SYDVKM. This CDR3 contains 12 residues. V was trimmed by 3 bases and J by 5 bases, leaving 7 bases between them. CDR3 bases: TGTGCCAGCAGTTTTGGAGGGTATGGCTACACCTTC. Its translation: CASSFGGYGYTF.

The chain combines TRBV29-1 with TRBJ1-2; TRBD1 matches 8 bases. The CDR3 has 14 residues. With V trimmed by 1 base and J by 3 bases, 4 bases remained unmatched. Germline V gives CDR1 SQVTM, CDR2 ANQGSEA. The CDR3 is CSVEATGDDYGYTF. The DNA of the CDR3 is TGCAGCGTTGAAGCGACAGGGGATGACTATGGCTACACCTTC.

The V and J genes are TRBV28 and TRBJ2-1, with 10 bases matching TRBD2. The CDR3 runs to 15 residues. Germline CDR1 and CDR2: MDHEN and SYDVKM. The junction had 9 bases not matched to a gene; V was cut back by 3 bases and J by 10 bases. The CDR3 loop reads CASSFSLAGGIEQFF. CDR3 DNA sequence: TGTGCCAGCAGTTTTTCGTTAGCGGGAGGTATAGAGCAGTTCTTC.

This clone was counted between two and nine times. This sequence joins TRBV28 and TRBJ2-7; 7 positions match TRBD1. With 4 bases clipped from V and 2 bases from J, the junction kept 8 bases outside the gene matches. Looked up from germline, CDR1 is MDHEN and CDR2 is SYDVKM. The CDR3 totals 15 residues. The CDR3 reads CASSSPQGTAYEQYF. The CDR3 nucleotides are TGTGCCAGCAGTTCTCCCCAAGGGACAGCCTACGAGCAGTACTTC.

This chain connects TRBV28 to TRBJ1-2; TRBD1 aligns across 8 bases. The germline CDR1 and CDR2 sequences are MDHEN and SYDVKM. The J segment lost 5 bases and the V segment lost 5 bases, leaving 7 bases of the junction unmatched. This CDR3 region has 14 residues. The CDR3 protein is CASSLQGAVYGYTF. CDR3 nucleotides: TGTGCCAGCAGTCTCCAGGGGGCGGTTTATGGCTACACCTTC.

This chain connects TRBV27 to TRBJ1-1; 8 nucleotides line up with TRBD1. The CDR3 runs to 14 residues. CDR1 is MNHEY, CDR2 SMNVEV, per germline (reference sequence). J was trimmed by 8 bases and V by 4 bases; bases with no gene match: 9. Here the CDR3 reads CASSSNGQGSEAFF. In DNA form, the CDR3 reads TGTGCCAGCAGTTCCAACGGACAGGGTTCCGAAGCTTTCTTT.

The chain recombines TRBV28 with TRBJ2-2; D might be TRBD1 or TRBD2, each matching 5 bases. The CDR3 is 14 residues long. V lost 8 bases and J 0 bases, leaving 10 bases between the germline ends. The germline V gene has CDR1 MDHEN and CDR2 SYDVKM. CDR3 bases: TGTGCCAGCCAATGGGGGACGAACACCGGGGAGCTGTTTTTT. Encoded protein: CASQWGTNTGELFF.

The sample holds a few counts of this clone. This chain uses TRBV30 with TRBJ1-5; D gene uncertain. The V gene's germline CDR1 is GTSNPN and CDR2 SVGIG (reference sequence). The CDR3 totals 13 residues. The V end was cut by 0 bases, the J end by 4 bases, with 7 bases between. CDR3 amino acids: CAWSVRDNQPQHF. DNA of the CDR3: TGTGCCTGGAGTGTAAGGGATAATCAGCCCCAGCATTTT.

This clone has a single count. This chain joins TRBV11-2 and TRBJ1-2; D possibly corresponds to TRBD1 (6 bases). The CDR3 length is 14 residues. The V end lost 2 bases, the J end lost 6 bases, and 13 bases lay between the germline ends. CDR1 and CDR2 from the germline V gene are SGHAT and FQNNGV. CDR3 loop: CASSLNRAIDGYTF. The CDR3 DNA reads as TGTGCCAGCAGCTTAAACAGGGCGATAGATGGCTACACCTTC.

This clone was seen only a few times. The chain recombines TRBV28 with TRBJ1-1; D is unclear. Germline CDR1 MDHEN, CDR2 SYDVKM. CDR3 size: 14 residues. V was pared by 6 bases and J by 4 bases, with 15 bases between. The CDR3 reads CASSPPIRLTEAFF. CDR3 nucleotides: TGTGCCAGCAGCCCCCCTATTCGACTCACTGAAGCTTTCTTT. Filled out from reference TRBV28 and TRBJ1-1, the complete variable domain reads DVKVTQSSRYLVKRTGEKVFLECVQDMDHENMFWYRQDPGLGLRLIYFSYDVKMKEKGDIPEGYSVSREKKERFSLILESASTNQTSMYLCASSPPIRLTEAFFGQGTRLTVV.

CDR3 coding DNA: TGTGCCTGGAGTGTATCCAGGGACACTGAAGCTTTCTTT. Residues: CAWSVSRDTEAFF. This chain uses TRBV30 with TRBJ1-1, with D maybe TRBD1 (5 bases). The CDR3 has 13 amino acids. Germline assignment: CDR1 GTSNPN and CDR2 SVGIG (reference sequence). V lost 0 bases and J lost 3, with 8 bases in between.

The genes are TRBV19 and TRBJ1-1, with no clear D. Between the trimmed V and J ends, which lost 4 bases and 3 bases, there was a span of 9 bases. CDR3 length: 13 residues. From germline, CDR1 is LNHDA and CDR2 SQIVND (reference sequence). CDR3 DNA: TGTGCCAGTAGTACGCAGGTGGACACTGAAGCTTTCTTT. Translating it yields CASSTQVDTEAFF.

This sequence joins TRBV5-6 and TRBJ2-5; 12 bases match TRBD1. The V segment lost 0 bases and the J segment 3 bases; nucleotides outside the gene matches: 3. Germline CDR1 and CDR2: SGHDT and YYEEEE. The CDR3 is 16 amino acids. In DNA, the CDR3 is TGTGCCAGCAGCTTGGGGGACAGGGGGCGCGAAGAGACCCAGTACTTC. It yields the protein CASSLGDRGREETQYF. The complete variable domain, with remaining parts taken from reference TRBV5-6 and TRBJ2-5, reads DAGVTQSPTHLIKTRGQQVTLRCSPKSGHDTVSWYQQALGQGPQFIFQYYEEEERQRGNFPDRFSGHQFPNYSSELNVNALLLGDSALYLCASSLGDRGREETQYFGPGTRLLVL.

The gene calls are TRBV11-2 and TRBJ1-2; D may be TRBD1 (5 bases). Germline values: CDR1 SGHAT, CDR2 FQNNGV. Trimming cost V 1 base and J 2 bases, with 11 bases left between them. The CDR3 extends over 15 amino acids. CDR3: CASSLAPGRNYGYTF. DNA of the CDR3: TGTGCCAGCAGCTTAGCGCCAGGGCGGAACTATGGCTACACCTTC.